The subject of this entry is one T cell receptor beta chain. These data are taken from a study of blood T cell repertoires in COVID-19. The table came from immunoSEQ multiplex PCR; TCRdb's copy has only in-frame clones and leaves some out. The data show 120,000 to 150,000 clones, with roughly 84% seen just once and 38% held by the top ten. Trimming took off 1 base at V and 5 bases at J, with 9 bases between the two ends. Germline CDR1 reads SGDLS; CDR2 reads YYNGEE. The CDR3 is made up of 14 amino acids. Sequenced sample: peripheral blood. The TCR sequence derives from a human donor in a cohort sampled during active COVID-19. The chain joins TRBV9 to TRBJ1-4; D not certain. Here the CDR3 DNA reads TGTGCCAGCAGCGTAACGGGGAAAAATGAAAAACTGTTTTTT. Amino acid sequence: CASSVTGKNEKLFF. Using reference TRBV9 and TRBJ1-4 for the parts outside the CDR3, the full variable domain is DSGVTQTPKHLITATGQRVTLRCSPRSGDLSVYWYQQSLDQGLQFLIQYYNGEERAKGNILERFSAQQFPDLHSELNLSSLELGDSALYFCASSVTGKNEKLFFGSGTQLSVL.